This T cell receptor beta chain originates from a study of long-term antiretroviral therapy in people with HIV. Study conclusions and caveats: HIV repertoires covered narrower CDR3 length ranges than controls did. ART-treated samples gained diversity yet remained below transplant donor controls.

For this clone: Its antigen is not identified.

Going into DNA extraction, samples held about 1-10 million cryopreserved PBMC. CDR1 is SGHTS and CDR2 is YDEGEE in the germline V gene. The ends were cut back, 2 bases at V and 6 bases at J, with 15 bases in the middle. This CDR3 has 15 residues. Sequencing relied on immunoSEQ assay v3.0, run at survey level. Sequencing was intended to reach roughly 35,000-50,000 T-cell genomes per sample. Some clones are missing from TCRdb's copy, which holds only in-frame ones; the method was immunoSEQ multiplex PCR. This table has over 25,000 clones, roughly 80% appearing once. The chain uses TRBV5-8 and TRBJ2-1; no reliable D call. The TCR was taken from a man between 18 and 35 years old with HIV. The input for sequencing was unsorted PBMCs, taken 0.8 years before starting antiretroviral therapy. Here the CDR3 reads CASSFGSSESNEQFF. CDR3 nucleotides: TGTGCCAGCAGCTTCGGCTCCTCAGAATCCAATGAGCAGTTCTTC.